The clone carrying this T cell receptor (beta chain) was counted between two and nine times. These data come from a study of blood T cell repertoires in COVID-19. Overall study context: COVID-19 samples collected from the United States, Italy and Spain covered acute and convalescent phases.

In the source study's methods: The authors estimated nucleated cell counts from reference gene primer amplification. Here immunoSEQ multiplex PCR was the method, and the copy in TCRdb shows in-frame clones only, minus some. Clone size and the V and J calls come from that table; the DNA yielded D and trimming. The sample has 200,000 to 300,000 clones, approximately 88% seen once. CDR1 and CDR2 (germline): SGHNT, YENEEA. The CDR3 covers 16 residues. Trimming took 1 base from V and 4 from J, leaving 16 bases between them. The sequenced material came from peripheral blood. The source of this sequence is a woman younger than 45 with COVID-19, enrolled during active disease. The chain couples TRBV11-3 to TRBJ1-1; D might be TRBD1 (5 bases). The CDR3 sequence: CASSLGAVSRGTEAFF. CDR3 nucleotides: TGTGCCAGCAGCTTAGGGGCGGTGAGTAGGGGCACTGAAGCTTTCTTT.